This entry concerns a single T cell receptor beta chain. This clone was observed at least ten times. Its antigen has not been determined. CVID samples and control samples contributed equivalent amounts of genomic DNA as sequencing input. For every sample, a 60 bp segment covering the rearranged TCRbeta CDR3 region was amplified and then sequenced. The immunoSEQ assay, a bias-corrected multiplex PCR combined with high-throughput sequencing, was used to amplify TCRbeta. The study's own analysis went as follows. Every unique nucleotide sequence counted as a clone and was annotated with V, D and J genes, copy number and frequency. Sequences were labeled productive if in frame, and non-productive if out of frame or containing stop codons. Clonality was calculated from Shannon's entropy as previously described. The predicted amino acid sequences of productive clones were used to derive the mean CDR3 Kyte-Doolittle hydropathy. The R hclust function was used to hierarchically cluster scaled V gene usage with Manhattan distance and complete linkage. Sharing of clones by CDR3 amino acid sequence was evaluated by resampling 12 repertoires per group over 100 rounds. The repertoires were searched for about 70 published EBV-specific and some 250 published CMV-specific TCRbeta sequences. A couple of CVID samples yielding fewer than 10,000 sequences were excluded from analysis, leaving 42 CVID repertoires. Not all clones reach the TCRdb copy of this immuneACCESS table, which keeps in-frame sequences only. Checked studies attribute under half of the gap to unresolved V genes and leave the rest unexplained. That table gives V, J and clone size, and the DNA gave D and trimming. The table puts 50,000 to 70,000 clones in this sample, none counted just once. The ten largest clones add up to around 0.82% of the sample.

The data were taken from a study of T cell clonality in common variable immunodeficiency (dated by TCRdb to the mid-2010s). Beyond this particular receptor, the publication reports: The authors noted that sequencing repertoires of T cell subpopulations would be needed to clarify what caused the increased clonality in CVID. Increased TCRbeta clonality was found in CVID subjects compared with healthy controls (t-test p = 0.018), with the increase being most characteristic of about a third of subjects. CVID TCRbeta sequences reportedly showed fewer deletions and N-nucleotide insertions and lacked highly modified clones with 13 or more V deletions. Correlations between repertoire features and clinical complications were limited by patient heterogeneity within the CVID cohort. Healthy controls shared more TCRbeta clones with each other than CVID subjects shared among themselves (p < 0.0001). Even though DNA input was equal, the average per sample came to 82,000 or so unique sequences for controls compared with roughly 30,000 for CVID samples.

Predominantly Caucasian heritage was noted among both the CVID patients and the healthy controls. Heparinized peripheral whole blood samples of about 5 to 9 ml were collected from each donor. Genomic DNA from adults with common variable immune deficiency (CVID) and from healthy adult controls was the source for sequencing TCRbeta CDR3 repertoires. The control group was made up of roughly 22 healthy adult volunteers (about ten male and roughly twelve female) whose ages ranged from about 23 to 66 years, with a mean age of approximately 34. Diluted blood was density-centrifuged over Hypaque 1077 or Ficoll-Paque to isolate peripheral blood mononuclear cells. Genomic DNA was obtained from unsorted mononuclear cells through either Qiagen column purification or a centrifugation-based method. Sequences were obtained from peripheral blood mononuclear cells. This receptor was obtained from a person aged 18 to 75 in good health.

The part of the CDR3 DNA that was read is TGTGCCAGCGAGGGGTGGAGGCCTGGGGCCAACGTC. Its protein reads: CASEGWRPGANV. The whole CDR3 region reads CASEGWRPGANVLTF. The receptor chain draws on TRBV6-2 or TRBV6-3 and TRBJ2-6, with the D call perhaps TRBD1 or TRBD2, each one matching 5 bases. The CDR3 goes on 3 residues after the read ends, and that part is filled in from the germline J gene. V gives up 8 bases and J gives up 2 bases, and the segment between their germline ends measures 13 bases. From the germline V gene, CDR1 is MNHEY and CDR2 is SVGEGT. The CDR3 goes from the cysteine to the phenylalanine over 15 residues. Shown are 36 bases from within the CDR3, in frame from base 1.